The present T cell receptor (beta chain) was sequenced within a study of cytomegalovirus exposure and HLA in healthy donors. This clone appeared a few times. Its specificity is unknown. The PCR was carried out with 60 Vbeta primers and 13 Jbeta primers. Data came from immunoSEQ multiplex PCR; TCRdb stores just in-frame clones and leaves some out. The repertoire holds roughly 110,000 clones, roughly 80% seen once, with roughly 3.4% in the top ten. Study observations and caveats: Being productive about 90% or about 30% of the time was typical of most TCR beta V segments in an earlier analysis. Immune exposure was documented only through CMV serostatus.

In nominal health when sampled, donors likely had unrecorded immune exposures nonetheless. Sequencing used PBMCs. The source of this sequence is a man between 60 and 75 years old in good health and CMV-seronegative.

The CDR3 region has the DNA TGCGCCAGCAGCTTGGGGGGGACAGGGTTTGCTGGAAACACCATATATTTT. Translated, it gives CASSLGGTGFAGNTIYF. This chain uses TRBV5-1 with TRBJ1-3, with 9 bases lining up with TRBD1. The CDR3 runs to 17 residues. The V segment lost 0 bases and the J segment 2 bases; nucleotides outside the gene matches: 6. Per the germline V gene, CDR1 is SGHRS and CDR2 is YFSETQ. Variable domain in full (rest from reference TRBV5-1 and TRBJ1-3): KAGVTQTPRYLIKTRGQQVTLSCSPISGHRSVSWYQQTPGQGLQFLFEYFSETQRNKGNFPGRFSGRQFSNSRSEMNVSTLELGDSALYLCASSLGGTGFAGNTIYFGEGSWLTVV.